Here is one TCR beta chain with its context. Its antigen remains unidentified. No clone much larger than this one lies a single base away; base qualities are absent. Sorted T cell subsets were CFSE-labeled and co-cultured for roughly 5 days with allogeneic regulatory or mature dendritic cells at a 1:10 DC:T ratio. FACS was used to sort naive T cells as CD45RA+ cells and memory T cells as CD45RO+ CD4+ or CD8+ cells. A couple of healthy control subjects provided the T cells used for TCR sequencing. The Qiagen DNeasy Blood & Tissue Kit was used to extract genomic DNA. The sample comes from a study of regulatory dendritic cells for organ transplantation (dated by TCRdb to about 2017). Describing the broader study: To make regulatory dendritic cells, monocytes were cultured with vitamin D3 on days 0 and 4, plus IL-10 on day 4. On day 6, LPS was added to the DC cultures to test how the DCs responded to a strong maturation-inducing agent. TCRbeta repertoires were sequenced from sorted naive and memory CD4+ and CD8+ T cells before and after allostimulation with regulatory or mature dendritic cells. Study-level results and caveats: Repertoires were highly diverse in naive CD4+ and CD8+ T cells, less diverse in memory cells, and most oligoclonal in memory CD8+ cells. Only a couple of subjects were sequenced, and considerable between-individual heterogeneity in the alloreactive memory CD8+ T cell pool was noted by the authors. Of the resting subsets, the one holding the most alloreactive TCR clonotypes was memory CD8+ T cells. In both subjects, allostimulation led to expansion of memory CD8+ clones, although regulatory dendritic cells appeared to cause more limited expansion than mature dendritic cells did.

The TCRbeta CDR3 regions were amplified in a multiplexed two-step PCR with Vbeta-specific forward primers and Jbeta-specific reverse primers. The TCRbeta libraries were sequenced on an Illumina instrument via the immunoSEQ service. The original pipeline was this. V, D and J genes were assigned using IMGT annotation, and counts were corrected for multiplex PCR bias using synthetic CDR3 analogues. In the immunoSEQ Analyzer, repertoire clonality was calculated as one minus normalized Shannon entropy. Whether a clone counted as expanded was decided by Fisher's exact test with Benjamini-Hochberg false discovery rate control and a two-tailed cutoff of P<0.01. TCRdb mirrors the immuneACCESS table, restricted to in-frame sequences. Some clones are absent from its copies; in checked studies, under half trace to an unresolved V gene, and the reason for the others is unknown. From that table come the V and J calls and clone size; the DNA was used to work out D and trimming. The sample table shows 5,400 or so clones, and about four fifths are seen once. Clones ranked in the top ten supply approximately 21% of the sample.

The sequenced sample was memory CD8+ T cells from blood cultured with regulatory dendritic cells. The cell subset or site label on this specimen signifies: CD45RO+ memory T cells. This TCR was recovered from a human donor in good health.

For the CDR3, the sequence is CASTPHNGGRSEAFF. The DNA sequence follows: TGCGCCAGCACCCCTCACAATGGTGGTCGGAGTGAAGCTTTCTTT. The chain joins TRBV4-3 to TRBJ1-1; the D segment cannot be called with confidence. V loses 7 bases of germline sequence and J loses 7 bases, and the interval between the two ends is 22 bases. The CDR3 covers 15 residues, taking in both the cysteine and the phenylalanine. The retained sequence is limited to the CDR3, 45 bases, with the frame set at the first base. Based on the germline V gene, the CDR1 and CDR2 sequences are LGHNA and YSLEER.